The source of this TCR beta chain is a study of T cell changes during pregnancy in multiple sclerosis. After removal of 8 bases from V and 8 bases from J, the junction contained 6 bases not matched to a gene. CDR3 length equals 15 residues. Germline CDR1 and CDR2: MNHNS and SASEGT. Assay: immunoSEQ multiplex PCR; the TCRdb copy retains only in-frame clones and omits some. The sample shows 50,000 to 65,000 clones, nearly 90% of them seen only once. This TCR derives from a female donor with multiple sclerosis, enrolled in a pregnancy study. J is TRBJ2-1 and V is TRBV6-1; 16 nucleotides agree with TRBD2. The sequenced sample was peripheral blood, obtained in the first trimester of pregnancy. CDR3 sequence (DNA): TGTGCCAGCCAGGGACTAGCGGGAGGGCGCGATGAGCAGTTCTTC. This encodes CASQGLAGGRDEQFF.